The sequence of this T cell receptor (beta chain) was determined in a study of T cells in localized non-small cell lung cancer. TCRdb's table, derived via immunoSEQ multiplex PCR, lists solely in-frame clones and lacks some. The table lists 50,000 to 65,000 clones, roughly 80% of them singletons. The study's findings and limits: Clonality peaked in uninvolved adjacent lung rather than tumor.

Germline CDR1 reads LNHDA; CDR2 reads SQIVND (reference sequence). The CDR3 contains 15 residues. Trimming stripped 1 base from V and 5 bases from J, with 14 bases between. In the case of this clone: Its antigen is still unknown.

The chain uses TRBV19 and TRBJ1-1; D is ambiguous. The source material was PBMCs, sampled before any cancer treatment. The sequence was obtained from a woman aged 35 to 70 with stage II lung adenocarcinoma. The CDR3 spells CASSIGNRRRTEAFF. DNA of the CDR3: TGTGCCAGTAGTATAGGCAACCGCCGGAGGACTGAAGCTTTCTTT.